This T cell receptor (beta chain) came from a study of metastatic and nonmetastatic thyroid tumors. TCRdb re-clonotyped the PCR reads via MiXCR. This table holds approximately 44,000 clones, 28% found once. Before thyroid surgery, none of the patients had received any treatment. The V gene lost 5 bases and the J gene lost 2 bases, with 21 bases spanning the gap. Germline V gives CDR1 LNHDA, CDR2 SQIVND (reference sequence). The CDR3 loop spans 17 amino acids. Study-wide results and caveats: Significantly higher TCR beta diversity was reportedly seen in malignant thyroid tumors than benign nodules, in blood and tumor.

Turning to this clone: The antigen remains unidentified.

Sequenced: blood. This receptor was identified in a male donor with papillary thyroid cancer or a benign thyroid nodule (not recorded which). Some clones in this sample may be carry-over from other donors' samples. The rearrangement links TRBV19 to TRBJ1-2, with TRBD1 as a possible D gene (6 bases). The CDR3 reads CASSLTDRALLNYGYTF. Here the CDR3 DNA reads TGTGCCAGTAGTCTCACGGACAGAGCCCTTTTGAACTATGGCTACACCTTC.